This T cell receptor (beta chain) appears in the sequencing data of a study of shared clonotypes between healthy human individuals. The data were produced by immunoSEQ multiplex PCR, yet TCRdb's version contains in-frame clones alone and is incomplete. Altogether hundreds of thousands of clones are present, about 96% being singletons, with the ten largest covering 0.11%. In the naive CD8 group, cells lacked CD45RO and were positively selected for CCR7, so terminally differentiated effector memory CD45RA+ cells were left out. The CDR3 spans 13 residues. V was trimmed by 2 bases and J by 5 bases, leaving 7 bases between them. Germline lookup yields CDR1 SNHLY and CDR2 FYNNEI. Whole-study findings and limits: Sharing of clonotypes among donors was expected to vary with sequencing depth.

This clone has only one observation. The antigen is unknown. This sequence was found in a woman aged 30 to 39 in good health. This chain connects TRBV2 to TRBJ2-1; D is unclear. Sequencing used naive CD8+ T cells sorted from blood. CDR3 in DNA: TGTGCCAGCAGTGAATTTCTAAACAATGAGCAGTTCTTC. As protein: CASSEFLNNEQFF.